A single TCR beta chain is shown here with its context. The assay was immunoSEQ multiplex PCR, and TCRdb's table has in-frame clones only and misses some. The table shows 49,000 or so clones, with more than 65% occurring only once. Regarding time point: pretreatment peripheral blood. The patients' disease, urothelial carcinoma, was locally advanced or metastatic. This sample was included in a study of PD-L1 blockade in urothelial cancer. Study in general: After treatment start, blood was analyzed at 3 weeks (second dose) and at 6 weeks.

The CDR3 loop spans 13 amino acids. Between the trimmed V and J ends, which lost 0 bases and 10 bases, there was a span of 13 bases. Germline CDR1 SGHNT, CDR2 YYREEE (reference sequence). The chain links TRBV5-4 to TRBJ1-1, with D possibly being TRBD1 (6 bases). This TCR was sampled from a man in his sixties or seventies with urothelial cancer. The material was PBMCs, obtained around atezolizumab (anti-PD-L1) treatment. CDR3 in amino acids: CASSLGQGNPAFF. The CDR3 region has the DNA TGTGCCAGCAGCTTGGGTCAGGGGAACCCAGCTTTCTTT.